Reported below is one T cell receptor (beta chain). This entry comes from a study of blood T cell repertoires in COVID-19. Clones were sequenced by immunoSEQ multiplex PCR, and TCRdb holds only the in-frame ones, with some missing. The sample consists of approximately 350,000 clones, around 86% of them appearing once. The CDR3 consists of 17 residues. Germline CDR1 reads SGHNT; CDR2 reads YYREEE (reference sequence). V was pared by 4 bases and J by 0 bases, with 17 bases between. The receptor was isolated from a woman between 45 and 65 years old who had recovered from COVID-19. What was sequenced was PBMCs or T cells enriched from blood (not recorded which). The chain has TRBV5-4 and TRBJ2-4; maybe TRBD1 (5 bases). CDR3 bases: TGTGCCAGCAGCAAAAGTGGGGCAGCCGGAGCCAAAAACATTCAGTACTTC. Amino acids: CASSKSGAAGAKNIQYF. Full variable domain (outside the CDR3, taken from reference TRBV5-4 and TRBJ2-4): ETGVTQSPTHLIKTRGQQVTLRCSSQSGHNTVSWYQQALGQGPQFIFQYYREEENGRGNFPPRFSGLQFPNYSSELNVNALELDDSALYLCASSKSGAAGAKNIQYFGAGTRLSVL.